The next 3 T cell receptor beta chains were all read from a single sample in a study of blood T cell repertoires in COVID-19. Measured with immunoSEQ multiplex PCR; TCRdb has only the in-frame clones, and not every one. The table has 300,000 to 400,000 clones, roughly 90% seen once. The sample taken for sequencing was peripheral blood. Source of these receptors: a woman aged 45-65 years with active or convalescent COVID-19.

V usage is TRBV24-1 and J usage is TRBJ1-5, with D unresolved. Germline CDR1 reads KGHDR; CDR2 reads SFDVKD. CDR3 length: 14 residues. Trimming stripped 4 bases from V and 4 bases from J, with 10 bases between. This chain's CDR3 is CATSESDGNQPQHF. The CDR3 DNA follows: TGTGCCACCAGTGAGTCCGACGGGAATCAGCCCCAGCATTTT.

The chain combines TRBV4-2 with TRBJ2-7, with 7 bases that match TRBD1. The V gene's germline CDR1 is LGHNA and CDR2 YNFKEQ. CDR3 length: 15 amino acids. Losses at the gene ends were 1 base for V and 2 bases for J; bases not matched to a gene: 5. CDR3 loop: CASSQAIGQAYEQYF. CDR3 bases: TGTGCCAGCAGCCAAGCGATCGGACAGGCCTACGAGCAGTACTTC.

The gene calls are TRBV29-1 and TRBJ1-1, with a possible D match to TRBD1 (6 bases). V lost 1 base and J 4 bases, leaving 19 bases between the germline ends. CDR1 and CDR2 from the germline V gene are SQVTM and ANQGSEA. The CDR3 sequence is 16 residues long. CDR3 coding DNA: TGCAGCGTTGAAGGGGGGGGTACAGGGATGGGCACTGAAGCTTTCTTT. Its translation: CSVEGGGTGMGTEAFF.